The T cell receptor beta chain under discussion was sequenced for a study of T cell responses to AZD1222 COVID-19 vaccine. The sample holds a few counts of this clone. Profiled with immunoSEQ multiplex PCR; TCRdb holds only in-frame clones, not every one. The sample records just over 90,000 clones, approximately 92% being singletons. The CDR3 has 15 amino acids. Material: peripheral blood, obtained 28 days after the second AZD1222 dose. The sequence derives from an adult who received the AZD1222 COVID-19 vaccine. The chain couples TRBV21-1 to TRBJ1-5; the table's D gene call, TRBD1, was not cross checked with the DNA. TRBV21-1 is a listed pseudogene. CDR3 region: CASSKAGQGARDKHF. The CDR3 DNA reads TGTGCCAGCAGCAAAGCGGGGCAGGGGGCCCGAGACAAGCATTTT.